The T cell receptor (beta chain) under discussion was sequenced for a study of T cells in tuberculosis. Broader study findings: Active tuberculosis cases were adults; controls were adolescents. Active tuberculosis TCR-alpha repertoires lay closer to GMM-specific TCRs than IGRA-negative controls, suggesting clonal expansion. Shorter CDR3-alpha in active tuberculosis partly drove smaller distances.

Indicated time point: new active TB diagnosis, blood taken before or within 7 days of starting treatment. This CDR3 region has 15 residues. The junction had 5 bases not matched to a gene; V was cut back by 1 base and J by 3 bases. The germline gives CDR1 SGHDT, CDR2 YYEEEE. The repertoire was sequenced with immunoSEQ multiplex PCR; TCRdb's copy has only in-frame clones and lacks some. Of 47,000 or so clones listed, roughly 96% are singletons. A few counts support this clone. Its antigen is undetermined. V and J are TRBV5-6 and TRBJ2-5; 8 nucleotides agree with TRBD1. The sample was PBMCs, taken at tuberculosis diagnosis. The TCR sequence derives from an adult with tuberculosis. In nucleotides, the CDR3 is TGTGCCAGCAGCTTGTTCTCAGGGGGCGAAGAGACCCAGTACTTC. Encoded protein: CASSLFSGGEETQYF.